This T cell receptor (beta chain) was observed in a study of blood T cells in healthy people across ages. V was trimmed by 1 base and J by 7 bases, leaving 20 bases between them. This CDR3 region has 18 residues. Germline V gene lookup returns CDR1 SGHTA and CDR2 FQGNSA. With a J-beta primer mix and a sample-barcoded 5' primer, a second PCR ran roughly 6 to 11 cycles. TCRdb independently ran MiXCR on the 5' RACE reads; one entry per CDR3 protein. Among fewer than 1,000,000 distinct CDR3 sequences listed, less than 60% were seen once. The chain has TRBV7-2 and TRBJ1-6; unclear D gene. Source material: blood. The sequence came from a man older than 75 in good health. This chain's CDR3 is CASSLVIGSALQNSPLHF. Written as DNA, the CDR3 is TGTGCCAGCAGCTTAGTTATCGGGTCGGCGCTTCAAAATTCACCCCTCCACTTT.